Given below is one TCR beta chain in context. Its antigen remains unidentified. V was shortened by 8 bases and J by 0 bases, with 10 bases between the two germline ends. The CDR3 is 13 amino acids. The germline CDR1 and CDR2 sequences are WSHSY and SAAADI. After constant-region reverse-primer amplification, full-length variable regions underwent semi-nested PCR with Nested Universal Primer A. Each CDR3 protein gets one entry after TCRdb re-called the 5' RACE reads with MiXCR. The table has thousands of distinct CDR3 sequences, around 70% seen once; the top ten hold nearly 3.5%. Naive CD4+ T cells were purified with Tregs depleted by CD25. Study-wide points: Tumor-infiltrating Treg TCR alpha and beta sequences overlapped most with tumor naive CD4+ T cells, then blood naive. The larger-cohort validation was restricted to a single TCR beta V-J rearrangement rather than whole repertoires.

The gene calls are TRBV10-2 and TRBJ1-1; D is unclear. The clonotype comes from a female donor with breast cancer. Specimen: naive CD4+ T cells sorted from blood. Subset reported: naive CD4+ T cells, CD4+CD45RA+CD25-. CDR3 in amino acids: CASLQPMNTEAFF. Here the CDR3 DNA reads TGCGCCAGCCTACAGCCGATGAACACTGAAGCTTTCTTT.